These 30 T cell receptor beta chains were all obtained from the same sample, sequenced in a study of Ad26.COV2.S vaccination and SARS-CoV-2 variants. Using immunoSEQ multiplex PCR, the repertoire was profiled, and TCRdb retains in-frame clones only, with some absent. The sample has around 420,000 clones, approximately 88% seen once. Treatment defined: 19 received Ad26.COV2.S at low or high dose, single or two shots; about five received placebo; per-sample allocation not given. The samples date from day 63 after the first vaccine or placebo injection. The material was peripheral blood, obtained in a trial of Ad26.COV2.S vaccine versus placebo. These receptor sequences come from a person between 18 and 65 years old who received the Ad26.COV2.S COVID-19 vaccine or a placebo.

The V and J genes are TRBV7-9 and TRBJ1-5; 9 nucleotides agree with TRBD1. The V gene's germline CDR1 is SEHNR and CDR2 FQNEAQ (reference sequence). Germline trimming cut 5 bases from V and 7 bases from J; bases unmatched to any gene: 9. The CDR3 is 15 residues long. CDR3 sequence reads: CASSESTGGEQPQHF. CDR3 nucleotides: TGTGCCAGCAGCGAATCAACAGGGGGCGAGCAGCCCCAGCATTTT.

This clone was observed a few times. The chain is built from TRBV10-3 and TRBJ2-7, with 7 nucleotides matching TRBD2. Germline CDR1 ENHRY, CDR2 SYGVKD. This CDR3 has 15 residues. V lost 6 bases and J lost 3; bases outside the gene matches: 11. The CDR3 bases are TGTGCCATCAGCCAAGGGGAGGGGAATCGCTACGAGCAGTACTTC. Protein sequence: CAISQGEGNRYEQYF.

About this clone itself: This sample also contains other DNA sequences that code for the same CDR3. The gene calls are TRBV19 and TRBJ2-2, with D possibly TRBD1 on 5 matching bases. With 3 bases removed from V and 1 base from J, the gap between germline ends came to 9 bases. The CDR3 sequence is 15 residues long. Germline V lookup: CDR1 LNHDA, CDR2 SQIVND (reference sequence). For the CDR3, the DNA is TGTGCCAGTAGTATCGGCCAGGGGAACACCGGGGAGCTGTTTTTT. It yields the protein CASSIGQGNTGELFF.

This chain links TRBV30 with TRBJ1-3, with D hard to call. The V end was cut by 7 bases, the J end by 0 bases, with 13 bases between. Germline CDR1 is GTSNPN and CDR2 is SVGIG (reference sequence). This CDR3 region has 14 residues. The CDR3 reads CASFSESSGNTIYF. DNA for the CDR3: TGTGCCTCCTTCTCGGAGAGCTCTGGAAACACCATATATTTT.

In the case of this clone: At the DNA level, this CDR3 is encoded by other sequences in the same sample as well. J is TRBJ2-2 and V is TRBV6-5, with D unclear. The CDR3 runs 16 residues. Trimming removed 2 bases at V and 0 bases at J, with 10 bases between. Germline V gene sequence: CDR1 MNHEY, CDR2 SVGAGI. CDR3 in amino acids: CASSYVSEANTGELFF. The DNA for the CDR3 is TGTGCCAGCAGTTACGTCAGCGAAGCGAACACCGGGGAGCTGTTTTTT.

Here the CDR3 DNA reads TGTGCCACCTCTTTTCCGGGGGGCCGATTGTCGGCCGGGGAGCTGTTTTTT. Amino acid sequence: CATSFPGGRLSAGELFF. The rearrangement joins TRBV2 to TRBJ2-2, with TRBD2 as a possible D gene (7 bases). The CDR3 runs to 17 residues. V dropped 10 bases and J dropped 6 bases, with 27 bases sitting between them. CDR1 is SNHLY and CDR2 is FYNNEI in the germline V gene.

CDR3 sequence: CASSQGTGYNGYTF. CDR3 bases: TGTGCCAGCAGCCAAGGGACAGGTTACAACGGCTACACCTTC. The chain recombines TRBV3-1 (or the pseudogene TRBV3-2) with TRBJ1-2; TRBD1 aligns across 7 bases. This CDR3 region has 14 residues. The V segment lost 1 base and the J segment 8 bases; nucleotides outside the gene matches: 7. From germline, CDR1 is LGHDT and CDR2 YNNKEL (reference sequence).

This clone was counted a single time. The J gene is TRBJ1-4, the V gene TRBV15, with D possibly being TRBD1 (5 bases). This CDR3 is built from 17 residues. V was clipped by 1 base and J by 0 bases, with 12 bases between them. CDR1 and CDR2 from the germline V gene are LNHNV and YYDKDF (reference sequence). In DNA form, the CDR3 reads TGTGCCACCAGCAGAGCAGGGTGGGCGGCAACTAATGAAAAACTGTTTTTT. Its translation: CATSRAGWAATNEKLFF.

A word on this clone: The same CDR3 arises from other DNA sequences in this sample as well. The V gene is TRBV4-1, the J gene TRBJ2-7; 8 bases are a match to TRBD1. This CDR3 contains 15 residues. V gave up 1 base and J gave up 2 bases; unmatched junction bases: 4. The germline CDR1 and CDR2 sequences are MGHRA and YSYEKL. In DNA form, the CDR3 reads TGCGCCAGCAGCCAAGGAGGGACAGGAACCTACGAGCAGTACTTC. Its protein product is CASSQGGTGTYEQYF.

The CDR3 region is CASSVDDSSGNTIYF. CDR3 bases: TGTGCCAGCAGCGTTGACGACAGCTCTGGAAACACCATATATTTT. The gene calls are TRBV9 and TRBJ1-3, with D tentatively TRBD1 (5 bases). This CDR3 comprises 15 residues. Trimming removed 2 bases at V and 0 bases at J, with 9 bases between. Germline CDR1 is SGDLS and CDR2 is YYNGEE.

The chain uses TRBV4-3 and TRBJ2-3, with no clear D. The CDR3 loop spans 13 amino acids. The germline CDR1 and CDR2 sequences are LGHNA and YSLEER. Trimming took 3 bases from V and 0 from J, leaving 4 bases between them. Here the CDR3 DNA reads TGCGCCAGCAGCCACCTAAGCACAGATACGCAGTATTTT. The encoded protein is CASSHLSTDTQYF.

For the CDR3, the DNA is TGTGCCAGCATTGGAGCAACTAATGAAAAACTGTTTTTT. Residues: CASIGATNEKLFF. V gene TRBV6-5 combines with J gene TRBJ1-4; D not certain. V was pared by 7 bases and J by 0 bases, with 6 bases between. The CDR3 totals 13 residues. CDR1 is MNHEY and CDR2 is SVGAGI in the germline V gene.

This rearrangement joins TRBV10-2 to TRBJ2-7; D is possibly TRBD2 (6 bases). The CDR3 extends over 14 amino acids. The germline CDR1 and CDR2 sequences are WSHSY and SAAADI. Trimming removed 6 bases at V and 0 bases at J, with 12 bases between. The CDR3 DNA follows: TGCGCCAGCAGACCGGGGGTAACCTCCTACGAGCAGTACTTC. Encoded protein: CASRPGVTSYEQYF.

The chain combines TRBV28 with TRBJ1-4; D possibly corresponds to TRBD1 (6 bases). With 6 bases removed from V and 7 bases from J, the gap between germline ends came to 15 bases. The CDR3 totals 14 residues. In germline, CDR1 is MDHEN, CDR2 SYDVKM. The CDR3 sequence is CASSWGGPSEKLFF. The DNA for the CDR3 is TGTGCCAGCAGCTGGGGGGGCCCATCTGAAAAACTGTTTTTT.

This chain links TRBV7-6 with TRBJ1-1; 10 bases are a match to TRBD1. Germline values: CDR1 SGHVS, CDR2 FNYEAQ. Unmatched junction bases numbered 12, after V lost 5 bases and J lost 3 bases. This CDR3 is built from 17 residues. This CDR3 reads CASSRDRQGAKDTEAFF. For the CDR3, the DNA is TGTGCCAGCAGCCGGGACCGACAGGGGGCGAAGGACACTGAAGCTTTCTTT.

The J gene is TRBJ1-5, the V gene TRBV6-5; D unresolved. This CDR3 region has 15 residues. Germline CDR1 is MNHEY and CDR2 is SVGAGI. Deletions cut 8 bases from V and 0 bases from J, with 14 bases between. Here the CDR3 reads CASRILGNSNQPQHF. As DNA, the CDR3 is TGTGCCAGCCGAATTTTGGGCAATAGCAATCAGCCCCAGCATTTT.

The chain links TRBV28 to TRBJ1-5; D is unclear. The CDR3 extends over 14 amino acids. V gave up 7 bases and J gave up 4 bases, with 14 bases separating them. Germline V gene sequence: CDR1 MDHEN, CDR2 SYDVKM. CDR3 DNA: TGTGCCAGCACCATTGCGGCGGAAAATCAGCCCCAGCATTTT. This codes for CASTIAAENQPQHF.

In this sample, this clone turned up once. This chain uses TRBV4-3 with TRBJ2-5, with D unclear. Per the germline V gene, CDR1 is LGHNA and CDR2 is YSLEER. This CDR3 is built from 15 residues. Trimming left V 0 bases short and J 1 base short, with 9 bases between. The CDR3 DNA is TGCGCCAGCAGCCAAGATATTACCATCCAAGAGACCCAGTACTTC. Amino acid sequence: CASSQDITIQETQYF.

This chain uses TRBV5-4 with TRBJ2-3, with a tentative D call TRBD1 (6 bases). Between the trimmed V and J ends, which lost 6 bases and 2 bases, there was a span of 13 bases. Germline V gene data show CDR1 as SGHNT and CDR2 as YYREEE (reference sequence). There are 14 residues in the CDR3. Here the CDR3 DNA reads TGTGCCAGCATCCGCACAGGGAACACAGATACGCAGTATTTT. Its translation is CASIRTGNTDTQYF.

This chain uses TRBV28 with TRBJ2-7; no clear D gene. The CDR3 has 13 residues. Germline lookup yields CDR1 MDHEN and CDR2 SYDVKM. V was clipped by 8 bases and J by 7 bases, with 18 bases between them. CDR3 in amino acids: CASHPPLGREQYF. The CDR3 DNA reads as TGTGCCAGCCATCCCCCCCTTGGGCGGGAGCAGTACTTC.

The chain is built from TRBV27 and TRBJ1-1; TRBD1 aligns across 9 bases. The V and J ends lost 5 bases and 3 bases, in that order; junction bases with no gene match: 4. CDR1 and CDR2 (germline): MNHEY, SMNVEV (reference sequence). This CDR3 is built from 14 residues. In DNA form, the CDR3 reads TGTGCCAGCAGTAAGGGACAGGGCTACACTGAAGCTTTCTTT. It specifies CASSKGQGYTEAFF.

In the case of this clone: Other nucleotide sequences from this sample produce the same CDR3. The chain uses TRBV12-3 or TRBV12-4 and TRBJ2-7, with no clear D. V was pared by 6 bases and J by 2 bases, with 5 bases between. The CDR3 contains 11 residues. The CDR3, as DNA: TGTGCCAGCAGCTCTGCCTACGAGCAGTACTTC. This gives the protein CASSSAYEQYF.

The rearrangement joins TRBV30 to TRBJ2-7; TRBD1 matches at 7 bases. The CDR3 has 16 amino acids. V was pared by 6 bases and J by 0 bases, with 14 bases of the junction left unmatched. Per germline, CDR1 GTSNPN and CDR2 SVGIG (reference sequence). The CDR3 coding sequence is TGTGCCTGTGAACGTCCCCGGGACAGCAACTCCTACGAGCAGTACTTC. It codes for CACERPRDSNSYEQYF.

The sample holds a few counts of this clone. V is TRBV7-2 and J is TRBJ1-6; a weak D match, TRBD1 (5 bases). Germline values: CDR1 SGHTA, CDR2 FQGNSA. The V and J ends lost 2 bases and 10 bases respectively, with 12 bases between them. The length of the CDR3 is 14 residues. The CDR3: CASSLRTGRSPLHF. The CDR3 DNA follows: TGTGCCAGCAGCTTAAGAACAGGTCGGTCACCCCTCCACTTT.

This sequence joins TRBV6-6 and TRBJ2-2; possible D gene TRBD2, 6 bases. V shed 2 bases and J shed 7 bases, with 11 bases lying between them. The CDR3 runs to 14 residues. Germline CDR1 and CDR2: MNHNY and SVGAGI (reference sequence). CDR3 sequence reads: CASSYPGLIGELFF. The DNA for the CDR3 is TGTGCCAGCAGTTACCCTGGACTAATCGGGGAGCTGTTTTTT.

This clone was detected once. This rearrangement joins TRBV6-2 or TRBV6-3 to TRBJ2-3; 11 positions agree with TRBD2. V dropped 0 bases and J dropped 2; count of bases not matched to a gene: 4. Germline lookup yields CDR1 MNHEY and CDR2 SVGEGT. The CDR3 spans 17 residues. The CDR3 DNA reads TGTGCCAGCAGTTACTCACCACTAGCGGGGGTCACAGATACGCAGTATTTT. This translates into CASSYSPLAGVTDTQYF.

This chain connects TRBV5-1 to TRBJ2-3; the match to TRBD1 covers 9 bases. This CDR3 has 14 residues. Trimming removed 6 bases from V and 0 bases from J; junction bases left unmatched: 2. The germline CDR1 and CDR2 sequences are SGHRS and YFSETQ. This CDR3 reads CASKQGASTDTQYF. The CDR3 coding sequence is TGCGCCAGCAAACAGGGGGCTAGCACAGATACGCAGTATTTT.

This chain uses TRBV19 with TRBJ2-7, with 8 bases matching TRBD1. This CDR3 is built from 15 residues. J lost 4 bases, V lost 3 bases, and 8 bases had no gene match. Per the germline V gene, CDR1 is LNHDA and CDR2 is SQIVND (reference sequence). The CDR3 nucleotides are TGTGCCAGTAGTATTGGGGCAGGGGGCTTTTACGAGCAGTACTTC. Translation gives CASSIGAGGFYEQYF.

V is TRBV2 and J is TRBJ1-4; D gene unclear. Germline assignment: CDR1 SNHLY and CDR2 FYNNEI. This CDR3 region has 14 residues. The V end was cut by 4 bases, the J end by 7 bases, with 13 bases between. CDR3 coding DNA: TGTGCCAGCAGTGGATTAAACCTGCCTGAAAAACTGTTTTTT. Protein product: CASSGLNLPEKLFF.

This chain connects TRBV4-1 to TRBJ1-6; 7 nucleotides agree with TRBD1. The CDR3 consists of 17 residues. Unmatched junction bases numbered 14, after V lost 5 bases and J lost 7 bases. Germline V gene lookup returns CDR1 MGHRA and CDR2 YSYEKL. As DNA, the CDR3 is TGCGCCAGCAGCGTCACAGGGGCCCCAACGGGAAATTCACCCCTCCACTTT. As protein: CASSVTGAPTGNSPLHF.